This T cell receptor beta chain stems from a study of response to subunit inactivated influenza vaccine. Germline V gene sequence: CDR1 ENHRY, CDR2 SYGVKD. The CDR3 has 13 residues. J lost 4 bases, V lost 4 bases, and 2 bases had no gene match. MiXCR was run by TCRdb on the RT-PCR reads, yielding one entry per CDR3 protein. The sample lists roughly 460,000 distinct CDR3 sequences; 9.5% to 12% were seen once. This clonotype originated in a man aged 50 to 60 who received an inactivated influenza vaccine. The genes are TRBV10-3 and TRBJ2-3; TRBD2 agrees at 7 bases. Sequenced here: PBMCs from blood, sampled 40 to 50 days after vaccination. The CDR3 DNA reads TGTGCCATCAGTGGGGAGGGGTCAGATACGCAGTATTTT. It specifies CAISGEGSDTQYF.